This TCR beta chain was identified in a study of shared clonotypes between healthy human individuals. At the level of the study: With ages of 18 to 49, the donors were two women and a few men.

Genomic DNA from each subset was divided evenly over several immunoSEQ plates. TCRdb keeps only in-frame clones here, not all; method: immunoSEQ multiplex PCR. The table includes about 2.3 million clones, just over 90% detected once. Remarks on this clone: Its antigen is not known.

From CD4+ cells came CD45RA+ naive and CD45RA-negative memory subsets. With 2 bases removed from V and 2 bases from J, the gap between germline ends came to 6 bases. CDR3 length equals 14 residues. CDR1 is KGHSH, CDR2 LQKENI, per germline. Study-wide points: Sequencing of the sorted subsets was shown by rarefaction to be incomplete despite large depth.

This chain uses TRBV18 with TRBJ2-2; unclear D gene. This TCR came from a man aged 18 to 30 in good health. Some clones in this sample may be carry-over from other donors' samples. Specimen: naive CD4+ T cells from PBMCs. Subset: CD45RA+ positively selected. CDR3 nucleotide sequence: TGTGCCAGCTCACCATTAAGCAACACCGGGGAGCTGTTTTTT. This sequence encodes CASSPLSNTGELFF.